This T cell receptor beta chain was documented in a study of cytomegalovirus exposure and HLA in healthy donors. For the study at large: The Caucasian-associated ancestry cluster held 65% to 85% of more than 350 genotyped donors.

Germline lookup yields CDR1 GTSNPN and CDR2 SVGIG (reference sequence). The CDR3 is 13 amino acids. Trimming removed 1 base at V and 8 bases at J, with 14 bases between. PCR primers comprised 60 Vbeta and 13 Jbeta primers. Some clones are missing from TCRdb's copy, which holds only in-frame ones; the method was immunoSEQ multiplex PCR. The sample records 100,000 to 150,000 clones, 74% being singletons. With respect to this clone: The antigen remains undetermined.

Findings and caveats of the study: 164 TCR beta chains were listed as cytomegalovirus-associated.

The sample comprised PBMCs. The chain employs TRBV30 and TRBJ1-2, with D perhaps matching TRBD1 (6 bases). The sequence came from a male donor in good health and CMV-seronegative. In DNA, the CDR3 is TGTGCCTGGAGTGCGTACAGGGTTAGGGGCTACACCTTC. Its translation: CAWSAYRVRGYTF.